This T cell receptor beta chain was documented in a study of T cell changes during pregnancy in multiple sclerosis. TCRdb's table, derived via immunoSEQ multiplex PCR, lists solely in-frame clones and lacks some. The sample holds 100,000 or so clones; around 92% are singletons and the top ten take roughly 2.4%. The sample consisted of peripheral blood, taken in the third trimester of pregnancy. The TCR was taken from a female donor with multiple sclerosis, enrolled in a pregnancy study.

CDR3 nucleotides: TGTGCCAGTAGTATGTGGGCGGGCCAAGAGACCCAGTACTTC. Protein: CASSMWAGQETQYF. The chain combines TRBV19 with TRBJ2-5; possibly TRBD2 for D (5 bases). The V gene lost 3 bases and the J gene lost 1 base, with 9 bases spanning the gap. Germline V gives CDR1 LNHDA, CDR2 SQIVND (reference sequence). CDR3 length: 14 amino acids.